A single sample gave rise to the 21 T cell receptor beta chains below, sequenced in a study of cytomegalovirus exposure and HLA in healthy donors. 60 Vbeta and 13 Jbeta primers were used in PCR. Using immunoSEQ multiplex PCR, the repertoire was profiled, and TCRdb retains in-frame clones only, with some absent. The sample includes hundreds of thousands of clones, 82% of them seen just once. The sequencing input was PBMCs. Receptor source: a man aged 35-49 years in good health and CMV-seropositive.

In this sample, this clone turned up a few times. This rearrangement joins TRBV5-1 to TRBJ1-2; 8 positions match TRBD1. V lost 0 bases and J lost 8; bases outside the gene matches: 9. The CDR3 is made up of 15 amino acids. The V gene's germline CDR1 is SGHRS and CDR2 YFSETQ. In nucleotides, the CDR3 is TGCGCCAGCAGCTTGGGGGGGACAGGAGGAGGAGGCTACACCTTC. Translation: CASSLGGTGGGGYTF.

The genes are TRBV13 and TRBJ1-1; 7 bases line up with TRBD1. The CDR3 contains 15 residues. V was clipped by 5 bases and J by 3 bases; unmatched bases: 9. The germline V gene has CDR1 PRHDT and CDR2 FYEKMQ (reference sequence). DNA for the CDR3: TGTGCCAGCAGCAAGAGACAGGGCACGGACACTGAAGCTTTCTTT. As protein: CASSKRQGTDTEAFF.

This rearrangement joins TRBV21-1 to TRBJ2-7; TRBD2 is the table's D call, not checked against the DNA. TRBV21-1 is termed a pseudogene. The CDR3 extends over 16 amino acids. The CDR3 reads CASSKGEAEISYEQYV. The CDR3 DNA reads TGTGCCAGCAGCAAAGGGGAGGCAGAAATCTCCTACGAGCAGTACGTC.

The chain links TRBV28 to TRBJ2-1, with TRBD1 as a possible D gene (6 bases). The CDR3 length is 15 residues. Trimming left V 7 bases short and J 0 bases short, with 13 bases between. CDR1 MDHEN and CDR2 SYDVKM come from the germline V gene. CDR3 DNA sequence: TGTGCCAGCAAAGGGACACCGAGCTCCTACAATGAGCAGTTCTTC. Protein sequence: CASKGTPSSYNEQFF. Using reference TRBV28 and TRBJ2-1 for the parts outside the CDR3, the full variable domain is DVKVTQSSRYLVKRTGEKVFLECVQDMDHENMFWYRQDPGLGLRLIYFSYDVKMKEKGDIPEGYSVSREKKERFSLILESASTNQTSMYLCASKGTPSSYNEQFFGPGTRLTVL.

V is TRBV14 and J is TRBJ2-3; 10 bases are shared with TRBD2. V trimming: 5 bases; J trimming: 2 bases; junction bases outside the gene matches: 4. This CDR3 is built from 15 residues. In germline, CDR1 is SGHDN, CDR2 FVKESK. The CDR3 nucleotides read TGTGCCAGCAGCACACTAGCGGGGCTCACAGATACGCAGTATTTT. The encoded protein is CASSTLAGLTDTQYF.

The chain carries TRBV5-1 and TRBJ1-5, with 7 bases identical to TRBD1. The trim removed 4 bases at V and 3 bases at J, leaving 7 bases unmatched. Germline loops: CDR1 SGHRS, CDR2 YFSETQ. There are 15 residues in the CDR3. The chain's CDR3 is CASSPTGTLNQPQHF. The CDR3 DNA is TGCGCCAGCAGCCCGACAGGGACCCTCAATCAGCCCCAGCATTTT.

The chain has TRBV29-1 and TRBJ2-1; 9 bases align to TRBD2. CDR1 is SQVTM, CDR2 ANQGSEA, per germline. The CDR3 runs to 16 residues. J was trimmed by 0 bases and V by 6 bases; bases with no gene match: 9. CDR3 sequence: CSVNSGSALSYNEQFF. CDR3 nucleotide sequence: TGCAGCGTGAATAGCGGGAGTGCCCTCTCCTACAATGAGCAGTTCTTC.

This chain uses TRBV11-2 with TRBJ2-1, with 7 bases lining up with TRBD1. The CDR3 is made up of 13 amino acids. Losses at the gene ends were 6 bases for V and 16 bases for J; bases not matched to a gene: 15. In germline, CDR1 is SGHAT, CDR2 FQNNGV. The CDR3 DNA follows: TGTGCCAGCAGTTTGCGGACAGGCCCGATACAATTCTTC. Amino acids: CASSLRTGPIQFF.

This rearrangement joins TRBV9 to TRBJ2-1; TRBD1 might be the D (6 bases). This CDR3 is 15 amino acids long. Germline V gene data show CDR1 as SGDLS and CDR2 as YYNGEE. The V end was cut by 9 bases, the J end by 0 bases, with 16 bases between. DNA of the CDR3: TGTGCCACAGACCCCTGGGGGCCCTCCTACAATGAGCAGTTCTTC. Amino acid sequence: CATDPWGPSYNEQFF.

In this sample, this clone turned up once. The genes are TRBV25-1 and TRBJ2-5, with TRBD1 matching over 8 bases. Germline CDR1 is MGHDK and CDR2 is SYGVNS. CDR3 length: 13 residues. Germline trimming cut 4 bases from V and 5 bases from J; bases unmatched to any gene: 3. The CDR3 DNA reads TGTGCCAGCAGTGGGACAGGGCCTGAGACCCAGTACTTC. Translating it yields CASSGTGPETQYF.

The chain links TRBV10-2 to TRBJ2-3; 9 bases are shared with TRBD1. Germline V gene sequence: CDR1 WSHSY, CDR2 SAAADI. The CDR3 covers 17 residues. V was pared by 6 bases and J by 4 bases, with 14 bases of the junction left unmatched. Here the CDR3 reads CASSDLRWDRVADTQYF. DNA for the CDR3: TGCGCCAGCAGCGATCTTAGGTGGGACAGGGTAGCAGATACGCAGTATTTT.

The CDR3 nucleotides read TGCGCCAGCAGCTTACAGGGGGACCCGTACAATGAGCAGTTCTTC. Its translation: CASSLQGDPYNEQFF. J is TRBJ2-1 and V is TRBV5-1; 8 bases map to TRBD1. Germline lookup yields CDR1 SGHRS and CDR2 YFSETQ. This CDR3 contains 15 residues. The V and J ends lost 2 bases and 4 bases, in that order; junction bases with no gene match: 5.

The gene calls are TRBV5-6 and TRBJ1-4; 7 bases match TRBD1. Per the germline V gene, CDR1 is SGHDT and CDR2 is YYEEEE. Trimming at V came to 4 bases and at J to 3 bases, leaving 9 bases not matched to a gene. The CDR3 has 16 residues. DNA of the CDR3: TGTGCCAGCAGCGGGGGGACAGACCTTTCTAATGAAAAACTGTTTTTT. It translates to CASSGGTDLSNEKLFF.

The chain uses TRBV9 and TRBJ2-1, with D uncertain. Germline CDR1 and CDR2: SGDLS and YYNGEE. Trimming shortened V by 0 bases and J by 0 bases, and 10 bases separated the two germline ends. The CDR3 has 16 amino acids. The CDR3 bases are TGTGCCAGCAGCGTAGTTACGGGTAGCTCCTACAATGAGCAGTTCTTC. Residues: CASSVVTGSSYNEQFF. The variable domain in full, completed from reference TRBV9 and TRBJ2-1, reads DSGVTQTPKHLITATGQRVTLRCSPRSGDLSVYWYQQSLDQGLQFLIQYYNGEERAKGNILERFSAQQFPDLHSELNLSSLELGDSALYFCASSVVTGSSYNEQFFGPGTRLTVL.

V usage is TRBV2 and J usage is TRBJ2-1, with D uncertain. V was cut by 7 bases and J by 8 bases, with 12 bases left in between. Germline V lookup: CDR1 SNHLY, CDR2 FYNNEI. The CDR3 runs to 12 residues. DNA of the CDR3: TGTGCCAGCACTTCACCAGAGGATGAGCAGTTCTTC. It encodes CASTSPEDEQFF.

This clone turned up a few times. This rearrangement joins TRBV5-6 to TRBJ1-1, with 7 bases identical to TRBD1. The CDR3 spans 14 residues. Trimming cost V 4 bases and J 4 bases; bases outside gene matches: 7. Germline V gene data show CDR1 as SGHDT and CDR2 as YYEEEE. The CDR3 nucleotides are TGTGCCAGCAGCCTCCGACAGGGACGCACTGAAGCTTTCTTT. Protein: CASSLRQGRTEAFF.

This clone was recorded once. The genes are TRBV4-1 and TRBJ2-7, with unresolved D. The germline V and J ends were trimmed by 1 base and 0 bases, with 10 bases remaining between them. Germline lookup yields CDR1 MGHRA and CDR2 YSYEKL. The CDR3 has 15 residues. The chain's CDR3 is CASSQVTTSSYEQYF. CDR3 DNA: TGCGCCAGCAGCCAAGTCACCACGAGCTCCTACGAGCAGTACTTC.

The chain is built from TRBV7-9 and TRBJ1-2, with a tentative D call TRBD1 (5 bases). Germline V gene lookup returns CDR1 SEHNR and CDR2 FQNEAQ (reference sequence). Deletions cut 3 bases from V and 1 base from J, with 15 bases between. CDR3 length: 16 residues. This CDR3 reads CASSLRGSGFNYGYTF. In DNA, the CDR3 is TGTGCCAGCAGCTTGCGGGGGTCGGGTTTTAACTATGGCTACACCTTC. The full variable domain, rest sourced from reference TRBV7-9 and TRBJ1-2, is DTGVSQNPRHKITKRGQNVTFRCDPISEHNRLYWYRQTLGQGPEFLTYFQNEAQLEKSRLLSDRFSAERPKGSFSTLEIQRTEQGDSAMYLCASSLRGSGFNYGYTFGSGTRLTVV.

The V gene is TRBV5-1, the J gene TRBJ2-7, with no clear D. The CDR3 is 15 residues long. In germline, CDR1 is SGHRS, CDR2 YFSETQ. Deletions cut 0 bases from V and 2 bases from J, with 12 bases between. The CDR3 DNA reads TGCGCCAGCAGCTTGGCCACCGGCGGAGCCTACGAGCAGTACGTC. This sequence encodes CASSLATGGAYEQYV.

This clone came up a few times. This chain connects TRBV6-1 to TRBJ1-2; TRBD1 matches 9 bases. V shed 1 base, J shed 5 bases, and the junction held 5 bases outside the gene matches. Germline V CDR1 and CDR2: MNHNS, SASEGT. The CDR3 has 15 amino acids. CDR3 region: CASSEGTGVMYGYTF. The CDR3, as DNA: TGTGCCAGCAGTGAAGGGACAGGGGTAATGTATGGCTACACCTTC.

The chain recombines TRBV11-3 with TRBJ2-3; TRBD2 agrees at 11 bases. Germline-derived CDR1 and CDR2 are SGHNT and YENEEA. The CDR3 covers 18 residues. After removal of 5 bases from V and 3 bases from J, the junction contained 13 bases not matched to a gene. In DNA form, the CDR3 reads TGTGCCAGCAGCGCGAAGAGTCTAGCGGGAGGTGGGACAGATACGCAGTATTTT. Encoded protein: CASSAKSLAGGGTDTQYF.